The 5 T cell receptor beta chains presented below share a single source sample, sequenced in a study of blood T cell repertoires in COVID-19. Only in-frame clones appear in the TCRdb table, and some are missing; sequencing was by immunoSEQ multiplex PCR. The sample has over 200,000 clones; approximately 80% are singletons. Sequencing was done on a sample of peripheral blood. These TCRs come from a man aged 35 to 55 with acute or convalescent COVID-19.

In its sample, this clone was seen a few times. This sequence joins TRBV29-1 and TRBJ2-7; 11 bases agree with TRBD1. Losses at the gene ends were 7 bases for V and 7 bases for J; bases not matched to a gene: 9. The CDR3 covers 13 residues. CDR1 and CDR2 (germline): SQVTM, ANQGSEA. For the CDR3, the DNA is TGCAGCGCCAGTGGACAGGGGGCGGGTGAGCAGTACTTC. Translating gives CSASGQGAGEQYF.

This chain links TRBV5-6 with TRBJ1-1; weak D call: TRBD1 (5 bases). Trimming shortened V by 4 bases and J by 4 bases, and 17 bases separated the two germline ends. Germline values: CDR1 SGHDT, CDR2 YYEEEE. The CDR3 contains 15 residues. CDR3 region: CASSPRNGGGTEAFF. The CDR3 region has the DNA TGTGCCAGCAGCCCGCGCAACGGGGGAGGCACTGAAGCTTTCTTT.

Ten or more counts support this clone. The chain combines TRBV19 with TRBJ2-3; the D gene is possibly TRBD2 (6 bases). This CDR3 has 16 residues. V was clipped by 1 base and J by 7 bases, with 18 bases between them. In germline, CDR1 is LNHDA, CDR2 SQIVND (reference sequence). The CDR3 sequence is CASSIGFGRDGNTQYF. The CDR3 nucleotides are TGTGCCAGTAGTATAGGGTTCGGGAGAGATGGGAATACGCAGTATTTT.

The J gene is TRBJ2-7, the V gene TRBV28; 16 nucleotides align to TRBD2. V shed 6 bases and J 7 bases; nucleotides not matched to a gene: 12. The germline V gene encodes CDR1 MDHEN and CDR2 SYDVKM. This CDR3 contains 17 residues. The CDR3 DNA follows: TGTGCCAGCAGCCCCTCCGGGACTAGCGGGAGGGCCGGGGAGCAGTACTTC. Translation: CASSPSGTSGRAGEQYF.

This clone was detected only once. Other DNA variants within this sample encode the same CDR3. The chain is built from TRBV11-2 and TRBJ2-5, with TRBD1 identical over 7 bases. This CDR3 comprises 14 residues. V trimming: 5 bases; J trimming: 0 bases; junction bases outside the gene matches: 3. Germline V gene lookup returns CDR1 SGHAT and CDR2 FQNNGV. The CDR3 DNA follows: TGTGCCAGCAGCCCGACAGGGAACCAAGAGACCCAGTACTTC. This gives the protein CASSPTGNQETQYF. The entire variable domain, with the rest obtained from reference TRBV11-2 and TRBJ2-5, is as follows: EAGVAQSPRYKIIEKRQSVAFWCNPISGHATLYWYQQILGQGPKLLIQFQNNGVVDDSQLPKDRFSAERLKGVDSTLKIQPAKLEDSAVYLCASSPTGNQETQYFGPGTRLLVL.